Below are 5 T cell receptor beta chains sequenced from a single sample in a study of CD8 T cells in Susac syndrome. A quantity of about 0.5 to 1 ug RNA underwent reverse transcription using random hexamers. TCRdb re-derived calls from the immunoSEQ multiplex PCR reads in MiXCR, one entry per CDR3 protein. The top ten clones hold roughly 0.21% of a sample with around 300,000 distinct CDR3 sequences, 75% to 85% of them seen once. The sequencing sample was made of CD8+ T cells from PBMCs. These TCRs come from a human donor with multiple sclerosis.

This clonotype was observed once. This chain links TRBV7-9 with TRBJ2-1; a possible D gene is TRBD2 (6 bases). The length of the CDR3 is 15 residues. Per germline, CDR1 SEHNR and CDR2 FQNEAQ (reference sequence). The V gene lost 7 bases and the J gene lost 1 base, with 14 bases spanning the gap. DNA for the CDR3: TGTGCCAGCACCCTGCAGGCGGGATCCTACAATGAGCAGTTCTTC. Its translation is CASTLQAGSYNEQFF. The full variable domain, in which reference TRBV7-9 and TRBJ2-1 provide the parts outside the CDR3, is DTGVSQNPRHKITKRGQNVTFRCDPISEHNRLYWYRQTLGQGPEFLTYFQNEAQLEKSRLLSDRFSAERPKGSFSTLEIQRTEQGDSAMYLCASTLQAGSYNEQFFGPGTRLTVL.

The chain has TRBV27 and TRBJ1-5; possible D gene TRBD1, 5 bases. The CDR3 has 14 residues. Germline V lookup: CDR1 MNHEY, CDR2 SMNVEV (reference sequence). V dropped 3 bases and J dropped 1 base, with 7 bases sitting between them. As DNA, the CDR3 is TGTGCCAGCAGTTTCGGGGGGAGCAATCAGCCCCAGCATTTT. Translation gives CASSFGGSNQPQHF.

The CDR3 DNA reads TGTGCCAGCAGTGTGTGGATGCCCGCCACGGATACGCAGTATTTT. Protein: CASSVWMPATDTQYF. This chain links TRBV2 with TRBJ2-3; no firm D call. The V gene's germline CDR1 is SNHLY and CDR2 FYNNEI. The CDR3 runs to 15 residues. Trimming left V 4 bases short and J 6 bases short, with 17 bases between.

This clonotype was counted only a few times. V is TRBV27 and J is TRBJ2-2, with 8 bases aligning to TRBD2. V shed 7 bases, J shed 5 bases, and the junction held 15 bases outside the gene matches. The CDR3 totals 17 residues. Germline V gives CDR1 MNHEY, CDR2 SMNVEV (reference sequence). The CDR3 sequence: CASNPLPSGRGTGELFF. CDR3 sequence (DNA): TGTGCCAGCAACCCCCTCCCGAGCGGGAGAGGGACCGGGGAGCTGTTTTTT.

V usage is TRBV5-1 and J usage is TRBJ1-1, with 7 bases lining up with TRBD1. With V trimmed by 7 bases and J by 5 bases, 14 bases remained unmatched. In germline, CDR1 is SGHRS, CDR2 YFSETQ. The CDR3 runs 15 residues. The CDR3 nucleotides are TGCGCCAGCGGAAATCAGGGGGGGCCTCTAACTGAAGCTTTCTTT. Encoded protein: CASGNQGGPLTEAFF.